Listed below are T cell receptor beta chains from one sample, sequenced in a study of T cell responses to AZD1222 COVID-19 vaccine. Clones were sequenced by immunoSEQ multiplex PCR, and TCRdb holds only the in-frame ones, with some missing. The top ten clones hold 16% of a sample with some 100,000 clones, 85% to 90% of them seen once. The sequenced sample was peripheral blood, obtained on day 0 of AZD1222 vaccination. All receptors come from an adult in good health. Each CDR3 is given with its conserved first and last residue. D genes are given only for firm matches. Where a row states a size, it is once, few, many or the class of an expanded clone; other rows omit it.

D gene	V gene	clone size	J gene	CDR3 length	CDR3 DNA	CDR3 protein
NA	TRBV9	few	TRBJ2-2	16	TGTGCCAGCAGCGCCCGGACGGGATTGAACACCGGGGAGCTGTTTTTT	CASSARTGLNTGELFF
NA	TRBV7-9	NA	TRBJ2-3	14	TGTGCCAGCAGCCCCCGGGATCGCACAGATACGCAGTATTTT	CASSPRDRTDTQYF
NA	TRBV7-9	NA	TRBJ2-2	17	TGTGCCAGCAGCTCCCCCATCAGCGGACCACTCACCGGGGAGCTGTTTTTT	CASSSPISGPLTGELFF
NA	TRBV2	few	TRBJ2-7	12	TGTGCCAGCAGTGAATACTCCTACGAGCAGTACTTC	CASSEYSYEQYF
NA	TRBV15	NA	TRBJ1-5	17	TGTGCCACCAGCAGACTCCGGGACTCCGGAGTAAGTCAGCCCCAGCATTTT	CATSRLRDSGVSQPQHF
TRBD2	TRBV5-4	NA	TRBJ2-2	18	TGTGCCAGCAGCTTGGGCCTCTGGCGGGGGGGTGACACCGGGGAGCTGTTTTTT	CASSLGLWRGGDTGELFF
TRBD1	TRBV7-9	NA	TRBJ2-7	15	TGTGCCAGCAGCAAATATGGACAGGGGGCATACGAGCAGTACTTC	CASSKYGQGAYEQYF
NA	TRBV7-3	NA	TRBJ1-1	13	TGTGCCAGCAGCTTAACGTTCGACACTGAAGCTTTCTTT	CASSLTFDTEAFF
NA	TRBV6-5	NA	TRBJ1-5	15	TGTGCCAGCAAAACTTCGGGACTTAGCAATCAGCCCCAGCATTTT	CASKTSGLSNQPQHF
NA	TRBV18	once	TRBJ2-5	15	TGTGCCAGCTCACCCAACAGGGTCGTACAAGAGACCCAGTACTTC	CASSPNRVVQETQYF
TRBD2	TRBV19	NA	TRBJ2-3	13	TGTGCCAGTAGTATACGGGGGAGGGCCTCGCAGTATTTT	CASSIRGRASQYF
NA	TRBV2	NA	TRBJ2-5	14	TGTGCCAGCAGTGCCGGCAACACACAAGAGACCCAGTACTTC	CASSAGNTQETQYF
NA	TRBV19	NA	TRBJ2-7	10	TGCGGGGGAATCTCCTACGAGCAGTACTTC	CGGISYEQYF
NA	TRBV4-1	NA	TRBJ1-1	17	TGCGCCAGCAGCCAAGACCCTTCAATAAGGGGTGCGCCTGAAGCTTTCTTT	CASSQDPSIRGAPEAFF
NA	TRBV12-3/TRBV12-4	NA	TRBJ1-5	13	TGTGCCAGCAGGTCAATCGGGAGTCAGCCCCAGCATTTT	CASRSIGSQPQHF
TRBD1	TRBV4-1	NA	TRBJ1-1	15	TGCGCCAGCAGCCAAGGTCGACAGGGGAACACTGAAGCTTTCTTT	CASSQGRQGNTEAFF
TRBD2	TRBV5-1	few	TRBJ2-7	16	TGCGCCAGCAGCTCCGGGACTAGCGGGACCTCCTACGAGCAGTACTTC	CASSSGTSGTSYEQYF
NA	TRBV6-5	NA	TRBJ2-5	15	TGTGCCAGCAGTTACCGCAATCAGGGGTGGGAGACCCAGTACTTC	CASSYRNQGWETQYF
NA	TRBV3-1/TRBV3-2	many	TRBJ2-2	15	TGTGCCAGCAGCCAAGATCACGGGGACACCGGGGAGCTGTTTTTT	CASSQDHGDTGELFF
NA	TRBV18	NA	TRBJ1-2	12	TGTGCCAGCTCACCAACCAGGGAAAGCTACACCTTC	CASSPTRESYTF
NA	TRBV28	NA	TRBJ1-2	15	TGTGCCAGCAGCCTCGGAGCATCCAACCCGGCTGGCTACACCTTC	CASSLGASNPAGYTF
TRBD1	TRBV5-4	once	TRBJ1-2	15	TGTGCCAGCAGCCGGGGACAGGGAGCTACCTATGGCTACACCTTC	CASSRGQGATYGYTF
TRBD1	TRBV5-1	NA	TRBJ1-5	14	TGCGCCAGCAGCACGGGACAGGGCGGGCAGCCCCAGCATTTT	CASSTGQGGQPQHF
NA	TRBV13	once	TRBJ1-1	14	TGTGCCAGCAGCTTAGGGTCCAGGAACACTGAAGCTTTCTTT	CASSLGSRNTEAFF
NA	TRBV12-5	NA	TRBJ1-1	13	TGTGCTAGTGGTTTTCAAGGGAACACTGAAGCTTTCTTT	CASGFQGNTEAFF
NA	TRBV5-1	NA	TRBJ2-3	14	TGCGCCAGCAGCTTAGGGGGTGGGTCAGATACGCAGTATTTT	CASSLGGGSDTQYF
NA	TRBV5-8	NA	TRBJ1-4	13	TGTGCCAGCAGCTGGTATCTTTCAGGAAAACTGTTTTTT	CASSWYLSGKLFF
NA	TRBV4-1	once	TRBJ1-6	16	TGCGCCAGCAGCCTTAGCCAGGCAACCGATAATTCACCCCTCCACTTT	CASSLSQATDNSPLHF
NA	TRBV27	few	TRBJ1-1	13	TGTGCCAGCAGAGCGGGCCTGAACACTGAAGCTTTCTTT	CASRAGLNTEAFF
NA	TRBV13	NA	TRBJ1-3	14	TGTGCCAGCAGCCCCCTGGCGGTTGGAAACACCATATATTTT	CASSPLAVGNTIYF
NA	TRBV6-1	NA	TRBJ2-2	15	TGTGCCAGCAGTGACGGGACTCTGGGGACCGGGGAGCTGTTTTTT	CASSDGTLGTGELFF
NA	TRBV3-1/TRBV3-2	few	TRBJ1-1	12	TGTGCCAGCAGTACTCCGGGCACTGAAGCTTTCTTT	CASSTPGTEAFF
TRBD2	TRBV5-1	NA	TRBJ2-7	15	TGCGCCAGCAGTCTGACTAGCGGGAGGGGCTACGAGCAGTACTTC	CASSLTSGRGYEQYF
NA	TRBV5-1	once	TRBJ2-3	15	TGCGCCAGCAGCTTGGAGGGGTTCGTCCCAGATACGCAGTATTTT	CASSLEGFVPDTQYF
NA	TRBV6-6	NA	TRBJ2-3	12	TGTGCCAGCAGGGGGGGGGCGGATACGCAGTATTTT	CASRGGADTQYF
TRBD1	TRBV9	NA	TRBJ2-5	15	TGTGCCAGCAGCGTCCTACAGGGGGGTGGAGAGACCCAGTACTTC	CASSVLQGGGETQYF
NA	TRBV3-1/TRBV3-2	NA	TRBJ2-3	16	TGTGCCAGCAGCCCCCGGTGGCAGGGTGGTGCAGATACGCAGTATTTT	CASSPRWQGGADTQYF
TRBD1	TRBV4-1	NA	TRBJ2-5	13	TGCGCCAGTTCACAGGGGCCGCTTGAGACCCAGTACTTC	CASSQGPLETQYF
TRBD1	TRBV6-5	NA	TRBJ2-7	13	TGTGCCGTACAACGGGACAGAGGAACCGAGCAGTACTTC	CAVQRDRGTEQYF
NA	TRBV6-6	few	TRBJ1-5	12	TGTGCCAGCAGTTACCCCCTCCCGCCCCAGCATTTT	CASSYPLPPQHF
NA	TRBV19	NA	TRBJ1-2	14	TGTGCCAGTAGAACCGGGGGGCAGATCTATGGCTACACCTTC	CASRTGGQIYGYTF
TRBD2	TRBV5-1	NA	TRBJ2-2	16	TGCGCCAGCAGGATACTCTCTAGCGGGAGGTCGGGGGAGCTGTTTTTT	CASRILSSGRSGELFF
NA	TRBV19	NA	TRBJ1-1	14	TGTGCCAGTACCGAATGGGCGTCGAACACTGAAGCTTTCTTT	CASTEWASNTEAFF
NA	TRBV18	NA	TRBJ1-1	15	TGTGCCAGCTCACCACGTCAGGGCAAAAACACTGAAGCTTTCTTT	CASSPRQGKNTEAFF
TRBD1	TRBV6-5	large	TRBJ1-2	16	TGTGCCAGCAGTTACCAGACAGGGGCCGGTGGCTATGGCTACACCTTC	CASSYQTGAGGYGYTF
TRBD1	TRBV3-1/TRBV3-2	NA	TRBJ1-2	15	TGTGCCAGCAGCCAACCATCCAGGGGGACGTGGGGCTACACCTTC	CASSQPSRGTWGYTF
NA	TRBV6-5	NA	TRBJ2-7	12	TGTGCCGGGCAGGGGATCTCCTACGAGCAGTACTTC	CAGQGISYEQYF
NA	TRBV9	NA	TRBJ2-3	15	TGTGCCAGCAGCGTGACGGGACTCCCTCGAGATACGCAGTATTTT	CASSVTGLPRDTQYF
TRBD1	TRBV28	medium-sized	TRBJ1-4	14	TGTGCCAGCAGCCAGGGACAGACACGAGAAAAACTGTTTTTT	CASSQGQTREKLFF